The T cell receptor beta chain under discussion was sequenced for a study of T cell clusters in autoimmune cytopenias. Study observations and caveats: Compared with active autoimmune hepatitis patients, healthy donors showed about 3-fold more exclusive TRB clusters. TRB repertoire shifts in secondary cytopenia and chronic lymphocytic leukemia mostly reflected lymphoma, not autoimmunity.

To note about this clonotype: No antigen is known for it.

TRB was amplified from about 270 ng of peripheral blood genomic DNA per sample. The CDR3 runs to 12 residues. Germline CDR1 and CDR2: DFQATT and SNEGSKA (reference sequence). TRB rearrangements were amplified by touch-down multiplex PCR with mixed TRB-A/B primers. TCRdb reanalyzed the multiplex PCR reads, giving one entry per CDR3 protein sequence and no DNA. The repertoire table contains about 6,800 distinct CDR3 sequences. Source material: peripheral blood. The source of this sequence is a human donor with an autoimmune cytopenia or autoimmune hepatitis (not recorded which). V usage is TRBV20-1 and J usage is TRBJ1-2; TCRdb's assignment of TRBD1 cannot be checked, as there is no DNA. CDR3 sequence reads: CSAKLIDRGYTF.